Listed below are T cell receptor beta chains from one sample, sequenced in a study of shared clonotypes between healthy human individuals. Generated by immunoSEQ multiplex PCR, the TCRdb table keeps only in-frame clones and is missing some. The sample lists around 940,000 clones, over 75% seen once, with over 1.3% in the top ten. The specimen was memory CD4+ T cells sorted from blood. These receptors came from a man aged 18 to 30 in good health. CDR3s include the opening cysteine and the closing phenylalanine or tryptophan. D genes are given only for firm matches. The listing skips clone size in some rows; elsewhere it reads once, few, many or a size class.

D gene | clone size | J gene | V gene | CDR3 protein | CDR3 DNA
TRBD1 | NA | TRBJ2-5 | TRBV4-1 | CASSQVRGRRETQYF | TGCGCCAGCAGCCAAGTCAGGGGGCGCCGAGAGACCCAGTACTTC
NA | NA | TRBJ1-1 | TRBV7-8 | CASSSLWFMNTEAFF | TGTGCCAGCAGCTCCCTCTGGTTCATGAACACTGAAGCTTTCTTT
TRBD1 | NA | TRBJ1-2 | TRBV7-2 | CASSHGQGSYGYTF | TGTGCCAGCAGCCACGGACAGGGAAGCTATGGCTACACCTTC
NA | NA | TRBJ1-2 | TRBV4-1 | CASSSPGTNYGYTF | TGCGCCAGCAGCTCCCCCGGGACAAACTATGGCTACACCTTC
TRBD1 | NA | TRBJ1-3 | TRBV14 | CASSQGTASGNTIYF | TGTGCCAGCAGCCAGGGGACAGCCTCTGGAAACACCATATATTTT
NA | NA | TRBJ1-4 | TRBV11-2 | CASSPQGTTNEKLFF | TGTGCCAGCAGCCCTCAGGGCACGACTAATGAAAAACTGTTTTTT
TRBD2 | NA | TRBJ2-3 | TRBV29-1 | CSVVVGGRARADTQYF | TGCAGCGTTGTTGTTGGGGGGAGGGCCAGGGCAGATACGCAGTATTTT
TRBD2 | NA | TRBJ2-3 | TRBV27 | CASSTPAGGLQYF | TGTGCCAGCAGTACCCCAGCGGGGGGCTTGCAGTATTTT
TRBD2 | NA | TRBJ2-7 | TRBV6-1 | CASKLGLAYEQYF | TGTGCCAGCAAATTGGGACTAGCCTACGAGCAGTACTTC
TRBD2 | NA | TRBJ2-3 | TRBV7-2 | CASTSGGEADTQYF | TGTGCCAGCACTTCGGGGGGGGAAGCAGATACGCAGTATTTT
NA | NA | TRBJ2-2 | TRBV19 | CASSRHGGTANTGELFF | TGTGCCAGTAGCCGCCACGGCGGGACAGCGAACACCGGGGAGCTGTTTTTT
NA | NA | TRBJ2-7 | TRBV6-1 | CASSLWDKDEQYF | TGTGCCAGCAGTCTATGGGACAAGGACGAGCAGTACTTC
TRBD1 | NA | TRBJ1-2 | TRBV29-1 | CSASGTGVSYTF | TGCAGCGCCTCAGGGACAGGGGTCTCCTACACCTTC
TRBD1 | NA | TRBJ2-3 | TRBV7-9 | CASSPGTASEPSTDTQYF | TGTGCCAGCAGCCCGGGGACAGCTTCCGAGCCGAGCACAGATACGCAGTATTTT
TRBD1 | NA | TRBJ1-1 | TRBV28 | CASRHRGRTEAFF | TGTGCCAGCAGGCACAGGGGACGCACTGAAGCTTTCTTT
TRBD1 | NA | TRBJ2-3 | TRBV2 | CASGQGTSTDTQYF | TGTGCCAGCGGACAGGGGACTAGCACAGATACGCAGTATTTT
NA | many | TRBJ1-2 | TRBV7-2 | CASSLGGTSNYGYTF | TGTGCCAGCAGCTTAGGTGGGACCTCTAACTATGGCTACACCTTC